This T cell receptor beta chain was identified during a study of beta chain features in type 1 diabetes. General study results and limits: Shorter TCRB CDR3s, moderately but significantly so, marked every one of the four CD4+ subsets in Type 1 diabetes patients.

Only a few counts were recorded for this clone. The target antigen is unknown. The sequenced template was cDNA made from the entire isolated RNA. Generated by immunoSEQ multiplex PCR, the TCRdb table keeps only in-frame clones and is missing some. The sample contains hundreds of thousands of clones, about 14% of which appear only once. Sequenced sample: naive CD4+ T cells from blood. This TCR derives from a man between 18 and 29 years old with type 1 diabetes.

This CDR3 is CAISDTGGKDQPQHF. The DNA for the CDR3 is TGTGCCATCAGTGACACCGGGGGAAAGGATCAGCCCCAGCATTTT. The chain is built from TRBV10-3 and TRBJ1-5; D perhaps matches TRBD1 (5 bases). Deletions cut 3 bases from V and 5 bases from J, with 14 bases between. This CDR3 contains 15 residues. The germline V gene has CDR1 ENHRY and CDR2 SYGVKD.